This T cell receptor (beta chain) was recorded in a study of T cells in tumors after PD-1 blockade. The germline V and J ends were trimmed by 4 bases and 0 bases, with 17 bases remaining between them. From germline, CDR1 is SGDLS and CDR2 YYNGEE. This CDR3 has 18 amino acids. Method: immunoSEQ multiplex PCR; TCRdb's copy keeps in-frame clones and lacks some. The table lists about 25,000 clones, roughly 80% of them singletons. Source: PBMCs, taken after anti-PD-1 treatment. This clonotype originated in a human donor with basal cell carcinoma. The chain links TRBV9 to TRBJ2-6, with D perhaps TRBD1 or TRBD2 (5 bases each). CDR3 residues: CASSPHWGRVSGANVLTF. In DNA form, the CDR3 reads TGTGCCAGCAGCCCCCATTGGGGGAGAGTCTCTGGGGCCAACGTCCTGACTTTC.